Detailed here is one TCR beta chain. Its antigen is not known. These data originate in a study of T cells in Graves' hyperthyroidism and ophthalmopathy. Points from the study as a whole: Also found in blood were most expanded thyroid clonotypes above 0.001. A model of 13 V-J pairs discriminated ophthalmopathy from stable hyperthyroidism.

RNA transcripts gave rise to amplified TCR beta CDR3 regions. First-round RT-PCR targeting the TCR CDR3 was performed with the HTBI primer set. TCRdb processed the multiplex PCR reads anew with MiXCR; each CDR3 protein has one entry. The sample includes just under 750,000 distinct CDR3 sequences, around a third of them seen just once. Based on clinical symptoms, serum thyroxine and TRAb, thyroid ultrasound and orbital computed tomography, diagnoses were reached. Source material for PBMCs was over 7.5 ml fresh peripheral blood. The clonotype was recovered from a woman in her forties with Graves' hyperthyroidism. Sequencing was carried out using blood.

The CDR3 is CASTPVEGDNEQFF. The CDR3 region has the DNA TGTGCCAGTACCCCGGTAGAGGGTGACAATGAGCAGTTCTTC. The V call is TRBV19, the J call TRBJ2-1; a weak D match, TRBD2 (5 bases). There are 14 residues in the CDR3. V dropped 7 bases and J dropped 5 bases, with 15 bases sitting between them. Germline V gives CDR1 LNHDA, CDR2 SQIVND (reference sequence).